This passage covers 19 T cell receptor beta chains from one sample sequenced in a study of T cell repertoires in cytomegalovirus infection. Each CDR3 protein gets one entry after TCRdb re-called the reads with MiXCR. The table records roughly 150,000 distinct CDR3 sequences, roughly a sixth of them present only once. The sequencing sample was made of CD8+ T cells from PBMCs. These receptors came from a human donor in good health (CMV status not recorded). Some clones in this sample may be carry-over from other donors' samples.

The chain links TRBV2 to TRBJ2-3, with a weak D call TRBD1 (5 bases). Deletions cut 2 bases from V and 3 bases from J, with 15 bases between. Germline-derived CDR1 and CDR2 are SNHLY and FYNNEI. CDR3 size: 16 residues. The CDR3 reads CASSEFLVQATDTQYF. The CDR3 bases are TGTGCCAGCAGTGAATTTTTAGTACAGGCAACAGATACGCAGTATTTT. The full variable domain, completed using reference TRBV2 and TRBJ2-3, is EPEVTQTPSHQVTQMGQEVILRCVPISNHLYFYWYRQILGQKVEFLVSFYNNEISEKSEIFDDQFSVERPDGSNFTLKIRSTKLEDSAMYFCASSEFLVQATDTQYFGPGTRLTVL.

The J gene is TRBJ2-7, the V gene TRBV19; possible D gene TRBD1, 5 bases. Per the germline V gene, CDR1 is LNHDA and CDR2 is SQIVND (reference sequence). The length of the CDR3 is 13 residues. Trimming removed 3 bases from V and 6 bases from J, with 12 bases in between. The DNA for the CDR3 is TGTGCCAGTAGTATTGCGGTAGGGGCCGAGCAGTACGTC. The encoded protein is CASSIAVGAEQYV.

The J gene is TRBJ2-7, the V gene TRBV4-2, with 8 bases that match TRBD2. The CDR3 runs 14 residues. Trimming cost V 3 bases and J 4 bases; bases outside gene matches: 5. Germline CDR1 and CDR2: LGHNA and YNFKEQ. This CDR3 is CASSHGSGGYEQYF. DNA of the CDR3: TGTGCCAGCAGCCATGGGAGCGGGGGATACGAGCAGTACTTC.

The V gene is TRBV28, the J gene TRBJ1-2; perhaps TRBD1 as D (6 bases). CDR3 length: 13 residues. Trimming removed 5 bases from V and 0 bases from J, with 7 bases in between. Germline CDR1 and CDR2: MDHEN and SYDVKM. The DNA for the CDR3 is TGTGCCAGCAGTCGGGACACTAACTATGGCTACACCTTC. Translation: CASSRDTNYGYTF.

The rearrangement joins TRBV29-1 to TRBJ2-7; 8 bases are shared with TRBD1. Trimming removed 0 bases from V and 3 bases from J; junction bases left unmatched: 7. CDR1 and CDR2 (germline): SQVTM, ANQGSEA. The CDR3 contains 15 residues. CDR3 DNA sequence: TGCAGCGTTGAAGAAGACAGGGGTCGGGACTACGAGCAGTACTTC. This sequence encodes CSVEEDRGRDYEQYF.

This clonotype was observed a few times. V gene TRBV7-2 combines with J gene TRBJ2-5; D possibly corresponds to TRBD1 (6 bases). With 2 bases removed from V and 5 bases from J, the gap between germline ends came to 12 bases. Germline V gene data show CDR1 as SGHTA and CDR2 as FQGNSA. This CDR3 has 14 amino acids. The CDR3 loop reads CASSLNRDGETQYF. DNA for the CDR3: TGTGCCAGCAGCTTAAACAGGGATGGGGAGACCCAGTACTTC.

The V and J genes are TRBV7-3 and TRBJ2-7; TRBD2 matches 9 bases. Losses at the gene ends were 3 bases for V and 5 bases for J; bases not matched to a gene: 5. CDR3 length: 14 residues. From germline, CDR1 is SGHTA and CDR2 FQGTGA. The DNA of the CDR3 is TGTGCCAGCAGCTTGGCGGGAGGGCCCCACGAGCAGTACTTC. This translates into CASSLAGGPHEQYF.

The chain combines TRBV12-3 or TRBV12-4 with TRBJ1-1; D unresolved. V was trimmed by 3 bases and J by 1 base, leaving 6 bases between them. CDR3 length equals 13 residues. This CDR3 is CASSFVGNTEAFF. The DNA of the CDR3 is TGTGCCAGCAGTTTCGTTGGGAACACTGAAGCTTTCTTT.

This clonotype came up a few times. The rearrangement uses TRBV6-1 and TRBJ1-1, with TRBD1 identical over 8 bases. V shed 7 bases, J shed 1 base, and the junction held 2 bases outside the gene matches. Germline V lookup: CDR1 MNHNS, CDR2 SASEGT. The CDR3 runs to 13 residues. CDR3 residues: CASIGTGNTEAFF. CDR3 sequence (DNA): TGTGCCAGCATTGGGACAGGGAACACTGAAGCTTTCTTT.

This chain uses TRBV5-1 with TRBJ2-7, with D perhaps matching TRBD1 or TRBD2 (6 bases each). CDR1 and CDR2 from the germline V gene are SGHRS and YFSETQ. The V end lost 0 bases, the J end lost 5 bases, and 18 bases lay between the germline ends. The CDR3 is 16 residues long. DNA for the CDR3: TGCGCCAGCAGCTTGGCCTCTATAAACAGGGAGGACGAGCAGTACTTC. Protein product: CASSLASINREDEQYF.

The V call is TRBV7-6, the J call TRBJ1-2; 9 positions match TRBD1. V trimming: 5 bases; J trimming: 7 bases; junction bases outside the gene matches: 17. The length of the CDR3 is 17 residues. Germline CDR1 SGHVS, CDR2 FNYEAQ. CDR3: CASSPTRGQGGSLGYTF. The CDR3 nucleotides are TGTGCCAGCAGCCCCACACGGGGACAGGGCGGGAGTCTTGGCTACACCTTC.

The chain uses TRBV29-1 and TRBJ2-5, with D maybe TRBD1 (5 bases). Trimming stripped 7 bases from V and 5 bases from J, with 23 bases between. The CDR3 has 15 amino acids. Germline CDR1 and CDR2: SQVTM and ANQGSEA. CDR3 amino acids: CSANTGTSFLETQYF. The CDR3 DNA reads as TGCAGCGCGAACACAGGTACATCTTTCTTGGAGACCCAGTACTTC.

The V gene is TRBV11-2, the J gene TRBJ2-7; possible D gene TRBD2, 6 bases. CDR1 is SGHAT and CDR2 is FQNNGV in the germline V gene. This CDR3 has 15 amino acids. Trimming shortened V by 2 bases and J by 3 bases, and 14 bases separated the two germline ends. The CDR3 DNA reads as TGTGCCAGCAGCTTAAACGGGGGTACGGGCTACGAGCAGTACTTC. It encodes CASSLNGGTGYEQYF.

The chain recombines TRBV6-2 or TRBV6-3 with TRBJ2-7, with 12 positions matching TRBD2. The germline V gene has CDR1 MNHEY and CDR2 SVGEGT. There are 18 residues in the CDR3. V lost 2 bases, J lost 5 bases, and 13 bases stayed unmatched. CDR3 DNA: TGTGCCAGCAGTTACCGGGGGCCGACTAGCGGGAGCGGGCACGAGCAGTACTTC. This sequence encodes CASSYRGPTSGSGHEQYF.

In this sample, this clonotype turned up many times. V gene TRBV7-8 combines with J gene TRBJ2-1; 7 bases align to TRBD2. V was clipped by 0 bases and J by 2 bases; unmatched bases: 4. Germline V gene data show CDR1 as SGHVS and CDR2 as FQNEAQ. CDR3 length equals 16 residues. The CDR3 reads CASSLALAGPYNEQFF. CDR3 DNA sequence: TGTGCCAGCAGCTTAGCTTTAGCGGGCCCCTACAATGAGCAGTTCTTC. Using reference TRBV7-8 and TRBJ2-1 for the parts outside the CDR3, the full variable domain is GAGVSQSPRYKVAKRGQDVALRCDPISGHVSLFWYQQALGQGPEFLTYFQNEAQLDKSGLPSDRFFAERPEGSVSTLKIQRTQQEDSAVYLCASSLALAGPYNEQFFGPGTRLTVL.

J is TRBJ1-1 and V is TRBV25-1, with no clear D. The V gene's germline CDR1 is MGHDK and CDR2 SYGVNS. V lost 8 bases and J 4 bases, leaving 11 bases between the germline ends. This CDR3 is built from 12 residues. CDR3 DNA: TGTGCCAGCGGACGGATGGCCACTGAAGCTTTCTTT. It specifies CASGRMATEAFF.

This rearrangement joins TRBV20-1 to TRBJ2-1; TRBD2 agrees at 8 bases. Germline CDR1 DFQATT, CDR2 SNEGSKA (reference sequence). The CDR3 covers 15 residues. V was clipped by 5 bases and J by 3 bases; unmatched bases: 9. CDR3 sequence reads: CSAGFSGTFYNEQFF. CDR3 sequence (DNA): TGCAGTGCTGGCTTTAGCGGGACCTTCTACAATGAGCAGTTCTTC.

This clonotype was counted between two and nine times. The chain employs TRBV29-1 and TRBJ2-1; 10 bases are shared with TRBD2. The length of the CDR3 is 17 residues. The J segment lost 0 bases and the V segment lost 4 bases, leaving 9 bases of the junction unmatched. CDR1 and CDR2 from the germline V gene are SQVTM and ANQGSEA. In DNA, the CDR3 is TGCAGCGTTGCTGGACTAGCGGTTGGGTACTCCTACAATGAGCAGTTCTTC. Amino acid sequence: CSVAGLAVGYSYNEQFF.

This clonotype was picked up a small number of times. V usage is TRBV4-3 and J usage is TRBJ2-3; D is unresolved. V lost 8 bases and J lost 2, with 17 bases in between. The CDR3 covers 15 residues. Per the germline V gene, CDR1 is LGHNA and CDR2 is YSLEER. CDR3 nucleotide sequence: TGCGCCAGCGCCGCCGGAAGGGCCCACACAGATACGCAGTATTTT. It is translated as CASAAGRAHTDTQYF.